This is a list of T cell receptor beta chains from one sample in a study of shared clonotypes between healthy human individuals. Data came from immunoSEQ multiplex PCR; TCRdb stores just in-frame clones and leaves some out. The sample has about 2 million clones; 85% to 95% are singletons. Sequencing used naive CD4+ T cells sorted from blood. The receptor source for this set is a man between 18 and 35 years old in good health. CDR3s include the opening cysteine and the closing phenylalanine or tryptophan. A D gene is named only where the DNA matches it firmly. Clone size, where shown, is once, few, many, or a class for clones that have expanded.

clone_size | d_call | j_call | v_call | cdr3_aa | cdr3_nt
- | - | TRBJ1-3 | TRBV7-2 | CASCQSSGNTIYF | TGTGCCAGTTGCCAGAGCTCTGGAAACACCATATATTTT
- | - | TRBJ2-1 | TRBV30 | CAWSVQDEQFF | TGTGCCTGGAGTGTACAAGATGAGCAGTTCTTC
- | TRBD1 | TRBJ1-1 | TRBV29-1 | CSVVPGGRLNTEAFF | TGCAGCGTTGTACCAGGGGGGCGGTTGAACACTGAAGCTTTCTTT
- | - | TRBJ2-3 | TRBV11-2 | CASSLDGRGDTQYF | TGTGCCAGCAGCTTAGATGGACGAGGGGATACGCAGTATTTT
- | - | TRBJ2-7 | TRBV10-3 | CAISESTVSSYEQYF | TGTGCCATCAGTGAGTCCACAGTTAGCTCCTACGAGCAGTACTTC
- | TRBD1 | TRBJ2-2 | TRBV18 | CASSPFQGANTGELFF | TGTGCCAGCTCACCATTTCAGGGGGCCAACACCGGGGAGCTGTTTTTT
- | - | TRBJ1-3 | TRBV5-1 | CASSLADSSGNTIYF | TGCGCCAGCAGCTTGGCGGACAGCTCTGGAAACACCATATATTTT
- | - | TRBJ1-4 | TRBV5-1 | CASSSQVAGTNEKLFF | TGCGCCAGCAGCTCTCAGGTCGCGGGGACTAATGAAAAACTGTTTTTT
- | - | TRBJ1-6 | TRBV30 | CASAVQGINSPLHF | TGTGCCTCCGCTGTCCAGGGTATTAATTCACCCCTCCACTTT
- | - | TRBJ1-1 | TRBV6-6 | CASSSGNRVPDEAFF | TGTGCCAGCAGTTCGGGGAACAGGGTACCCGATGAAGCTTTCTTT
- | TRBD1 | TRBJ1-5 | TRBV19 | CASSIVQGAINQPQHF | TGTGCCAGTAGTATAGTGCAGGGGGCGATCAATCAGCCCCAGCATTTT
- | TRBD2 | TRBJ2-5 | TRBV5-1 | CASNLSPSGGAETQYF | TGCGCCAGCAACCTCTCTCCCAGCGGGGGGGCGGAGACCCAGTACTTC
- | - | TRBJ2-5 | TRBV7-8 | CASSSRIQETQYF | TGTGCCAGCAGCAGCCGGATACAAGAGACCCAGTACTTC
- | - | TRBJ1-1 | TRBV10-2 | CASSDGENTEAFF | TGCGCCAGCAGTGATGGAGAGAACACTGAAGCTTTCTTT
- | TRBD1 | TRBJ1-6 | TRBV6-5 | CASSYRGQGNNSPLHF | TGTGCCAGCAGTTACCGCGGACAGGGGAATAATTCACCCCTCCACTTT
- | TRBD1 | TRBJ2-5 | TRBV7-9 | CASSLKGQGLPKETQYF | TGTGCCAGCAGCTTAAAGGGACAGGGCCTTCCAAAAGAGACCCAGTACTTC
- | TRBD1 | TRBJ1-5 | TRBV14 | CASSPGGRVAQPQHF | TGTGCCAGCAGCCCAGGGGGGCGGGTGGCTCAGCCCCAGCATTTT
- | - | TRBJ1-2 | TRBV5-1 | CASSPGIGDYGYTF | TGCGCCAGCAGCCCCGGGATCGGGGACTATGGCTACACCTTC
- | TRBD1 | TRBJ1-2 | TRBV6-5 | CASSYRTGSYGYTF | TGTGCCAGCAGTTACCGGACAGGGTCTTATGGCTACACCTTC
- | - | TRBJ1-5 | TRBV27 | CASSFSTGSNQPQHF | TGTGCCAGCAGTTTCTCTACAGGGAGCAATCAGCCCCAGCATTTT
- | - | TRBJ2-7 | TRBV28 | CASRTTAPDFAYEQYF | TGTGCCAGCAGAACGACAGCCCCAGACTTTGCCTACGAGCAGTACTTC
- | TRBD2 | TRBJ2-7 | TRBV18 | CASSPLTSDEQYF | TGTGCCAGCTCACCCTTGACTAGCGACGAGCAGTACTTC
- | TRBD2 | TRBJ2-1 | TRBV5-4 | CASSLWTSHDEQFF | TGTGCCAGCAGCTTGTGGACTAGTCACGATGAGCAGTTCTTC
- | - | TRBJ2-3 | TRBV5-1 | CASSLGTFTDTQYF | TGCGCCAGCAGCTTGGGGACTTTCACAGATACGCAGTATTTT
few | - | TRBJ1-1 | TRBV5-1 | CASSLVGGNTEAFF | TGCGCCAGCAGCTTGGTAGGGGGGAACACTGAAGCTTTCTTT
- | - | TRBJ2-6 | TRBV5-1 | CASSYELAGANVLTF | TGCGCCAGCAGCTACGAATTGGCTGGGGCCAACGTCCTGACTTTC
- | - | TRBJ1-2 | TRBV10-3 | CAISEWAGGQNYGYTF | TGTGCCATCAGTGAGTGGGCCGGGGGGCAGAACTATGGCTACACCTTC
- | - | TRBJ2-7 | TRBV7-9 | CASSPGLLPYEQYF | TGTGCCAGCAGCCCCGGACTGCTTCCCTACGAGCAGTACTTC
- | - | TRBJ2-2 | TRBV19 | CASSIGLVFSNTGELFF | TGTGCCAGTAGTATAGGGTTAGTGTTCTCGAACACCGGGGAGCTGTTTTTT
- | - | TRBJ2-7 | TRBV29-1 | CSALRPLGSRYEQYF | TGCAGCGCACTACGGCCCCTAGGCAGTAGGTACGAGCAGTACTTC
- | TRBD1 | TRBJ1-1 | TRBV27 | CASSLGQANTEAFF | TGTGCCAGCAGTTTGGGACAGGCGAACACTGAAGCTTTCTTT
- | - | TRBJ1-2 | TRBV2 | CASSDTIFTNYGYTF | TGTGCCAGCAGCGACACCATATTTACTAACTATGGCTACACCTTC
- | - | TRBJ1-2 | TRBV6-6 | CASSSRIYGYTF | TGTGCCAGCAGTTCCCGGATCTATGGCTACACCTTC
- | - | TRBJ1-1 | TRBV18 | CASSPSHSNTEAFF | TGTGCCAGCTCACCATCACACTCGAACACTGAAGCTTTCTTT
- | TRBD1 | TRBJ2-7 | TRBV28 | CASSPGQVYEQYF | TGTGCCAGCAGTCCGGGACAGGTCTACGAGCAGTACTTC
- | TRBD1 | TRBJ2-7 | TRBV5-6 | CASSLVGQGYYHEQYF | TGTGCCAGCAGCTTGGTAGGACAGGGTTATTACCACGAGCAGTACTTC
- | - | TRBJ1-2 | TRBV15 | CATSGTANYGYTF | TGTGCCACCAGCGGGACGGCGAACTATGGCTACACCTTC
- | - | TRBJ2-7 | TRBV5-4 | CASSRGQGGEQYF | TGTGCCAGCAGCCGCGGACAAGGAGGGGAGCAGTACTTC
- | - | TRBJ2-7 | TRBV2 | CARRDNSYEQYF | TGTGCCCGACGGGACAACTCCTACGAGCAGTACTTC
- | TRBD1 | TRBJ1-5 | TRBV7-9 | CASSFWTGLSNQPQHF | TGTGCCAGCAGCTTCTGGACAGGTTTAAGCAATCAGCCCCAGCATTTT
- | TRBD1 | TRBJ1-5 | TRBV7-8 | CASSPKPGTGDSNQPQHF | TGTGCCAGCAGCCCAAAACCCGGGACAGGGGATAGCAATCAGCCCCAGCATTTT
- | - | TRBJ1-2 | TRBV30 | CAWTTPRLQNYGYTF | TGTGCCTGGACCACCCCGAGGCTACAAAACTATGGCTACACCTTC
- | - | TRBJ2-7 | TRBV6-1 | CASSVYSKGYEQYF | TGTGCCAGCAGTGTTTACAGTAAGGGCTACGAGCAGTACTTC
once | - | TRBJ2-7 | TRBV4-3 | CASSRVHSYEQYF | TGCGCCAGCAGCCGGGTACACAGCTACGAGCAGTACTTC
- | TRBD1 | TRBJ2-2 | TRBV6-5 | CATSPTGANTGELFF | TGTGCCACCTCCCCCACAGGGGCGAACACCGGGGAGCTGTTTTTT
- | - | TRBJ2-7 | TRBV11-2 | CASSLTGVLNEQYF | TGTGCCAGCAGCTTAACGGGGGTCTTGAACGAGCAGTACTTC
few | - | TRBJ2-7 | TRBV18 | CASSPPGDYEQYF | TGTGCCAGCTCACCCCCAGGGGACTACGAGCAGTACTTC
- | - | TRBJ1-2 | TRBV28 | CASSPRAYGYTF | TGTGCCAGCAGTCCCCGGGCATATGGCTACACCTTC
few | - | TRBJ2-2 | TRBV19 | CASRGGTSNTGELFF | TGTGCCAGTAGGGGCGGGACTTCGAACACCGGGGAGCTGTTTTTT
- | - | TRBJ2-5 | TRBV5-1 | CASSLTGQSQETQYF | TGCGCCAGCAGCCTGACAGGCCAGTCTCAAGAGACCCAGTACTTC
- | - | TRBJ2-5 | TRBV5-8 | CASSLVATRTPQETQYF | TGTGCCAGCAGCTTGGTTGCGACAAGGACTCCCCAAGAGACCCAGTACTTC
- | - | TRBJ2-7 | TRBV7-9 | CASSLVSLGGNSYEQYF | TGTGCCAGCAGCTTAGTTTCTTTAGGCGGGAACTCCTACGAGCAGTACTTC
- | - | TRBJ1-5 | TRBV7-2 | CASSLRPHQPQHF | TGTGCCAGCAGCCTACGACCTCATCAGCCCCAGCATTTT
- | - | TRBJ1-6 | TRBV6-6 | CASSLRTVEPLHF | TGTGCCAGCAGCCTTCGGACAGTGGAACCCCTCCACTTT